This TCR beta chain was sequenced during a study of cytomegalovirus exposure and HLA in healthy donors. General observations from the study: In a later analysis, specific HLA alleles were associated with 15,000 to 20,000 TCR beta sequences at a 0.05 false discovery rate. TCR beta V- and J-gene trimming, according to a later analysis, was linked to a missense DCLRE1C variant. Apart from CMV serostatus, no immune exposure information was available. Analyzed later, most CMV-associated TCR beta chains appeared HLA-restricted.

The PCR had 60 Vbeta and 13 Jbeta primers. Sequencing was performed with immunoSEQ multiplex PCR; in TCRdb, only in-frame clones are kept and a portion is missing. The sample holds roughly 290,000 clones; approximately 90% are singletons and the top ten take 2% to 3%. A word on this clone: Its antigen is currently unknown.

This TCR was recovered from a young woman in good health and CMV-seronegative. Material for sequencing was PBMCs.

As DNA, the CDR3 is TGTGCCAGCAGCTTAACGCCGGCCTACGAGCAGTACTTC. Amino acid sequence: CASSLTPAYEQYF. The chain combines TRBV7-3 with TRBJ2-7; D is unclear. This CDR3 spans 13 amino acids. Deletions cut 0 bases from V and 2 bases from J, with 5 bases between. Germline CDR1 and CDR2: SGHTA and FQGTGA.